One TCR beta chain is described in this entry. This sample stems from a study of glioma-infiltrating T cells after dendritic cell vaccination. Between the trimmed V and J ends, which lost 4 bases and 5 bases, there was a span of 6 bases. Germline loops: CDR1 SGHRS, CDR2 YFSETQ. The CDR3 runs 12 residues. The primer mix had 60 V beta and 13 J beta primers. The table came from immunoSEQ multiplex PCR; TCRdb's copy has only in-frame clones and leaves some out. The data show about 92,000 clones, more than 75% seen once. The chain carries TRBV5-1 and TRBJ1-4; no clear D. The material sequenced was blood, taken before dendritic cell vaccination. This clonotype was sampled from a human donor with glioblastoma. The CDR3 DNA reads as TGCGCCAGCAGCGCCCAGAATGAAAAACTGTTTTTT. Its protein product is CASSAQNEKLFF.